This T cell receptor (beta chain) was recorded in a study of blood T cell repertoires in COVID-19. On the study more broadly: Some COVID-19 samples were acute and others convalescent; all came from the United States, Italy and Spain. PBMCs, B-cell-depleted T cells, or T cells provided the cDNA or gDNA that made up the material.

In the original workflow: Nucleated cell number was recorded as an estimate derived from reference gene primer amplification. The repertoire was sequenced with immunoSEQ multiplex PCR; TCRdb's copy has only in-frame clones and lacks some. That table is the source of V, J and clone size, and D and trimming were worked out from the DNA. The table includes approximately 150,000 clones, 87% detected once. CDR3 length: 13 amino acids. V lost 5 bases, J lost 5 bases, and 13 bases lay in between. In germline, CDR1 is MNHEY, CDR2 SVGAGI. This chain connects TRBV6-5 to TRBJ2-7, with D maybe TRBD2 (5 bases). The TCR sequence derives from a man older than 75 with acute or convalescent COVID-19. The material sequenced was peripheral blood. CDR3 sequence: CASSRWGVHEQYF. The CDR3 nucleotides read TGTGCCAGCAGTAGGTGGGGAGTCCACGAGCAGTACTTC.